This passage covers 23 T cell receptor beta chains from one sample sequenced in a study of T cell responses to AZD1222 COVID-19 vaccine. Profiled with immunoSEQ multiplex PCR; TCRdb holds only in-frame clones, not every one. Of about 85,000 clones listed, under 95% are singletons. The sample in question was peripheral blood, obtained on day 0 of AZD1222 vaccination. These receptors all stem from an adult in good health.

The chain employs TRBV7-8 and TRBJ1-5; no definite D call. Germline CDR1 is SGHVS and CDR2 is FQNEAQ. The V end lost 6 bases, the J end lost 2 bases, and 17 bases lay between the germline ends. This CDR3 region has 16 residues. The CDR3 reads CASSLPSGSRNQPQHF. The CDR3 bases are TGTGCCAGCAGTTTACCCTCCGGGAGCCGCAATCAGCCCCAGCATTTT.

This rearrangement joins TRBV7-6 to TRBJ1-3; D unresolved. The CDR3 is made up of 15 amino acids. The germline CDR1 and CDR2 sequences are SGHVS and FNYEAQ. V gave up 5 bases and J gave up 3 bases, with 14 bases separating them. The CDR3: CASSSHPRGGNTIYF. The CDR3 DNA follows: TGTGCCAGCAGCAGTCATCCCCGGGGTGGAAACACCATATATTTT.

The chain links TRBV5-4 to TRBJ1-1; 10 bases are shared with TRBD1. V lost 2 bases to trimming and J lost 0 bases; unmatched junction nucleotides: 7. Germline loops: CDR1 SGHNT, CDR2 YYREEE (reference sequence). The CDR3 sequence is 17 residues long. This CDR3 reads CASSFDRGQTVNTEAFF. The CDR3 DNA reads TGTGCCAGCAGCTTCGACAGGGGGCAAACGGTGAACACTGAAGCTTTCTTT.

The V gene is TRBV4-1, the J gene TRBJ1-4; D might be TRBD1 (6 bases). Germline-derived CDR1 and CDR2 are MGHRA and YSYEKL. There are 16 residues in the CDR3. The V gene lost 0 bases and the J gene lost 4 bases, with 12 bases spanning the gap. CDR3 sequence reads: CASSQDRTVLNEKLFF. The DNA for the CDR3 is TGCGCCAGCAGCCAAGATCGGACAGTTCTTAATGAAAAACTGTTTTTT.

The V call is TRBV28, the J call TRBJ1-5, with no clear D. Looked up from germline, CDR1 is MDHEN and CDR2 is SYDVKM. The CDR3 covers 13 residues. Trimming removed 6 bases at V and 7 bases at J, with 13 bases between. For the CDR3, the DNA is TGTGCCAGCAGCCGCCCGGATGGGCAGCCCCAGCATTTT. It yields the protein CASSRPDGQPQHF. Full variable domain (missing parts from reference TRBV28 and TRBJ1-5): DVKVTQSSRYLVKRTGEKVFLECVQDMDHENMFWYRQDPGLGLRLIYFSYDVKMKEKGDIPEGYSVSREKKERFSLILESASTNQTSMYLCASSRPDGQPQHFGDGTRLSIL.

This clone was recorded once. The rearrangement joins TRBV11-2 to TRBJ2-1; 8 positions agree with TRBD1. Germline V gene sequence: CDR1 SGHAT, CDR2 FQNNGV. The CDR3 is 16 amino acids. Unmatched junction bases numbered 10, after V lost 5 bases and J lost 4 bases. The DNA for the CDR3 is TGTGCCAGCAGCAGAGAAGCAGGGGGCTTTTACAATGAGCAGTTCTTC. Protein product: CASSREAGGFYNEQFF.

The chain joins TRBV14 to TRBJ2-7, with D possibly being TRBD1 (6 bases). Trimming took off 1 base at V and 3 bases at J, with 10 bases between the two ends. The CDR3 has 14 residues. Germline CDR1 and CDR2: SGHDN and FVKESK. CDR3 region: CASSQVGRGYEQYF. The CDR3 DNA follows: TGTGCCAGCAGCCAAGTCGGCAGGGGCTACGAGCAGTACTTC.

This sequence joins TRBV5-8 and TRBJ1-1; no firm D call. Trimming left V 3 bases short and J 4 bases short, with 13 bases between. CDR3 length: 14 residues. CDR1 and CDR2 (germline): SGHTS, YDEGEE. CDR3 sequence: CASSSLGKATEAFF. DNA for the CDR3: TGTGCCAGCAGCTCCCTAGGTAAGGCCACTGAAGCTTTCTTT.

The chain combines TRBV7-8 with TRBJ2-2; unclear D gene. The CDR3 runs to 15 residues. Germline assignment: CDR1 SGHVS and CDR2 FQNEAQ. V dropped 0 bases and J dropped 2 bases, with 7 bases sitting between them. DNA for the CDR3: TGTGCCAGCAGCTTAGCTAGGGTTAACACCGGGGAGCTGTTTTTT. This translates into CASSLARVNTGELFF.

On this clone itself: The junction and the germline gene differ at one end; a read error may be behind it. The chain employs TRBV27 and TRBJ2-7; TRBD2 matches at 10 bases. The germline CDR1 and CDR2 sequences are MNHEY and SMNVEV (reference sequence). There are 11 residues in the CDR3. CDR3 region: CASGGLAGEFF. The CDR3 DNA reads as TGTGCCAGTGGGGGGCTAGCGGGAGAATTTTTC.

CDR3 in amino acids: CASSEEQGFGELFF. Written as DNA, the CDR3 is TGTGCCAGCAGTGAAGAGCAGGGGTTCGGGGAGCTGTTTTTT. The gene calls are TRBV2 and TRBJ2-2, with a possible D match to TRBD1 (6 bases). Per the germline V gene, CDR1 is SNHLY and CDR2 is FYNNEI. This CDR3 comprises 14 residues. V dropped 1 base and J dropped 7 bases, with 10 bases sitting between them. Filled out from reference TRBV2 and TRBJ2-2, the complete variable domain reads EPEVTQTPSHQVTQMGQEVILRCVPISNHLYFYWYRQILGQKVEFLVSFYNNEISEKSEIFDDQFSVERPDGSNFTLKIRSTKLEDSAMYFCASSEEQGFGELFFGEGSRLTVL.

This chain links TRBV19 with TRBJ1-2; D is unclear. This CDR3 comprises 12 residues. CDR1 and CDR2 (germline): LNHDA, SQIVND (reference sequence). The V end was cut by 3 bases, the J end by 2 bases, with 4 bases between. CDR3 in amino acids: CASSIPNYGYTF. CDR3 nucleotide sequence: TGTGCCAGTAGTATTCCCAACTATGGCTACACCTTC.

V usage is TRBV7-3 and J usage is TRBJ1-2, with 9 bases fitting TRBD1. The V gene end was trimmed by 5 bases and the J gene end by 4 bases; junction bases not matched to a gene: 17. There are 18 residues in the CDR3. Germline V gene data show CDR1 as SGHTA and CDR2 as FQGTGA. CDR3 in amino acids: CASSHGPRRQGESYGYTF. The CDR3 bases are TGTGCCAGCAGCCACGGCCCCCGCAGACAGGGGGAAAGCTATGGCTACACCTTC.

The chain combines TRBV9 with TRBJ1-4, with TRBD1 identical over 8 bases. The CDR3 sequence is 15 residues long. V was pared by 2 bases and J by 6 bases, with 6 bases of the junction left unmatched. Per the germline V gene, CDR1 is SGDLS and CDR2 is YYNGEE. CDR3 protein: CASSVTPQGDEKLFF. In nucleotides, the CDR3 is TGTGCCAGCAGCGTGACCCCACAGGGGGATGAAAAACTGTTTTTT.

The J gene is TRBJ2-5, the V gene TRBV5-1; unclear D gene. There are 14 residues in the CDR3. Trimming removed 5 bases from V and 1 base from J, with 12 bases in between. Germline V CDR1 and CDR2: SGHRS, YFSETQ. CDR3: CASSFMVGQETQYF. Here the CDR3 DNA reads TGCGCCAGCAGTTTTATGGTGGGCCAAGAGACCCAGTACTTC.

CDR3 sequence: CASGFTDTQYF. The CDR3 DNA reads TGTGCTAGTGGTTTTACGGATACGCAGTATTTT. The chain recombines TRBV12-5 with TRBJ2-3, with D hard to call. CDR3 length: 11 residues. Germline V gene data show CDR1 as LGHNT and CDR2 as FRNRAP. Between the trimmed V and J ends, which lost 3 bases and 6 bases, there was a span of 4 bases. Full variable domain (rest looked up from reference TRBV12-5 and TRBJ2-3): DARVTQTPRHKVTEMGQEVTMRCQPILGHNTVFWYRQTMMQGLELLAYFRNRAPLDDSGMPKDRFSAEMPDATLATLKIQPSEPRDSAVYFCASGFTDTQYFGPGTRLTVL.

DNA of the CDR3: TGTGCCAGCAGCTTACGGGTGAAGGATTCACCCCTCCACTTT. Protein product: CASSLRVKDSPLHF. This chain joins TRBV7-3 and TRBJ1-6; no definite D call. Trimming left V 2 bases short and J 8 bases short, with 10 bases between. Germline-derived CDR1 and CDR2 are SGHTA and FQGTGA. There are 14 residues in the CDR3.

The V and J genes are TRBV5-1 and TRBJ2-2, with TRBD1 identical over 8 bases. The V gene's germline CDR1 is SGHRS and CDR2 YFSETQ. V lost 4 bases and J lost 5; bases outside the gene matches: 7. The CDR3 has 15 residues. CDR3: CASSLTGGGTGELFF. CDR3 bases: TGCGCCAGCAGCCTAACAGGGGGAGGAACCGGGGAGCTGTTTTTT.

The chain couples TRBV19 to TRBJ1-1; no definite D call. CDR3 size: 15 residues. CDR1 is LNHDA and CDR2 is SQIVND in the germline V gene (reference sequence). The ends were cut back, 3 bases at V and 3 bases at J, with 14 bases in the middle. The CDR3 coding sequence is TGTGCCAGTAGTATCGGCAGCGGGGTGTACACTGAAGCTTTCTTT. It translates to CASSIGSGVYTEAFF.

The CDR3 reads CASSSSVAAGSSGANVLTF. CDR3 nucleotide sequence: TGTGCCAGCAGCTCGAGCGTAGCGGCGGGGAGCTCTGGGGCCAACGTCCTGACTTTC. The chain employs TRBV9 and TRBJ2-6; TRBD2 might be the D (6 bases). V was cut by 4 bases and J by 0 bases, with 20 bases left in between. The CDR3 loop spans 19 amino acids. Germline V gene sequence: CDR1 SGDLS, CDR2 YYNGEE.

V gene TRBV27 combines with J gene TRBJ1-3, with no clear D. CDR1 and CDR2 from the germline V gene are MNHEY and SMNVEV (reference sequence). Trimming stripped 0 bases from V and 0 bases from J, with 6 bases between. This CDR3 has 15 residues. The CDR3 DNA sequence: TGTGCCAGCAGTTTATCGTCACGCTCTGGAAACACCATATATTTT. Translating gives CASSLSSRSGNTIYF.

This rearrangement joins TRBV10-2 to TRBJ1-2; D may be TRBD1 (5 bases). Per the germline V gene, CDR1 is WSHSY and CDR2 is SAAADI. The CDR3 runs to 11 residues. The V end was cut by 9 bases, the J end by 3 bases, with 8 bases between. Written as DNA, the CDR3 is TGCGCCAGTGGACAAGACTATGGCTACACCTTC. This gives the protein CASGQDYGYTF.

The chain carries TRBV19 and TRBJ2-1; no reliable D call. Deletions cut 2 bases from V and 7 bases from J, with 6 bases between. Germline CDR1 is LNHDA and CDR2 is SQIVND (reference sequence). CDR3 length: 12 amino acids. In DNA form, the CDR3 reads TGTGCCAGTAGTATACAGCAGAATGAGCAGTTCTTC. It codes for CASSIQQNEQFF.